The sequence of this T cell receptor (beta chain) was determined in a study of T cell responses to AZD1222 COVID-19 vaccine. Study-level information: It was second doses at about 4 or about 12 weeks that were pooled. Study-wide results and caveats: Donors in the cohort were predominantly white British and more often female, and clonal diversity was possibly underestimated. Spike-wide vaccine-associated CD4 TCRs dominated at 160-218 and 743-854. Only six people who got AZD1222 tested seropositive at baseline.

The table came from immunoSEQ multiplex PCR; TCRdb's copy has only in-frame clones and leaves some out. Of roughly 170,000 clones listed, around nine tenths are singletons. Notes on this clone: What it recognizes is unknown.

Trimming took 5 bases from V and 6 from J, leaving 11 bases between them. Per germline, CDR1 SGHTA and CDR2 FQGNSA. The CDR3 has 13 residues. This receptor was obtained from an adult in good health. The input for sequencing was peripheral blood, taken on day 0 of AZD1222 vaccination. The V gene is TRBV7-2, the J gene TRBJ1-5, with unresolved D. As DNA, the CDR3 is TGTGCCAGCAGCCCGGACGGCGGTCAGCCCCAGCATTTT. Its protein product is CASSPDGGQPQHF.